The rows below give T cell receptor beta chains drawn from one sample of a study of cytomegalovirus exposure and HLA in healthy donors. Profiling relied on immunoSEQ multiplex PCR, and the TCRdb table lists in-frame clones only, not all of them. This table holds over 80,000 clones, about 79% found once. The sample comprised PBMCs. These TCRs come from a man aged 50 to 59 in good health and CMV-seronegative. CDR3s include the opening cysteine and the closing phenylalanine or tryptophan. The D gene is left open where the match is weak. Only part of the rows carry a size: once, few, many, or a class if the clone is expanded.

-	TRBV5-1	TRBJ2-3	-	CASSEFLEGDTQYF	TGCGCCAGCAGCGAATTCTTGGAGGGAGATACGCAGTATTTT
-	TRBV9	TRBJ2-1	TRBD2	CASSVAGVREQFF	TGTGCCAGCAGCGTCGCGGGAGTAAGGGAGCAGTTCTTC
-	TRBV5-1	TRBJ2-5	-	CASSGGRGGRQETQYF	TGCGCCAGCAGCGGGGGACGGGGAGGTCGCCAGGAGACCCAGTACTTC
-	TRBV2	TRBJ2-3	TRBD2	CASRAGGPRTDTQYF	TGTGCCAGCAGGGCGGGAGGCCCTAGAACAGATACGCAGTATTTT
-	TRBV29-1	TRBJ2-7	TRBD2	CSVELADHLSYEQYF	TGCAGCGTTGAACTAGCGGACCACTTATCCTACGAGCAGTACTTC
-	TRBV6-6	TRBJ2-7	-	CASSHRVTSVYEQYF	TGTGCCAGCAGCCACAGGGTTACGAGTGTATACGAGCAGTACTTC
-	TRBV7-3	TRBJ2-2	-	CASSLRGQTGELFF	TGTGCCAGCAGCTTAAGGGGGCAGACCGGGGAGCTGTTTTTT
once	TRBV7-2	TRBJ2-7	TRBD2	CASSRTSGDYEQYF	TGTGCCAGCAGCAGGACTAGCGGGGACTACGAGCAGTACTTC
-	TRBV28	TRBJ2-3	TRBD1	CASSQAGGQYF	TGTGCCAGCAGCCAGGCAGGGGGGCAGTATTTT
-	TRBV7-7	TRBJ2-1	TRBD1	CASSLGTGAFNEQFF	TGTGCTAGCAGCTTAGGGACAGGGGCCTTCAATGAGCAGTTCTTC
-	TRBV7-2	TRBJ1-4	-	CASSPGLEKLFF	TGTGCCAGCAGCCCGGGACTTGAAAAACTGTTTTTT
-	TRBV7-3	TRBJ2-1	-	CASSLEVTSSYNEQFF	TGTGCCAGCAGCTTAGAAGTTACGAGCTCCTACAATGAGCAGTTCTTC
once	TRBV7-2	TRBJ2-1	TRBD2	CASSLRRGGDDEQFF	TGTGCCAGCAGCCTGAGGAGGGGAGGGGATGATGAGCAGTTCTTC
few	TRBV9	TRBJ1-3	-	CASSVGSGNTIYF	TGTGCCAGCAGCGTAGGGAGCGGAAACACCATATATTTT
-	TRBV6-4	TRBJ1-5	-	CASSDEVNQPQHF	TGTGCCAGCAGTGACGAGGTCAATCAGCCCCAGCATTTT
-	TRBV5-6	TRBJ1-3	-	CASSLDSAGNTIYF	TGTGCCAGCAGCTTGGATTCCGCTGGAAACACCATATATTTT
-	TRBV27	TRBJ2-7	TRBD1	CASSPGTGTGEQYF	TGTGCCAGCAGTCCCGGGACAGGGACCGGCGAGCAGTACTTC
-	TRBV7-9	TRBJ2-6	-	CSSSLAPTVSGANVLTF	TGTTCCAGCAGCTTAGCGCCGACAGTCTCTGGGGCCAACGTCCTGACTTTC
-	TRBV28	TRBJ2-7	-	CASSFSRLAGSYEQYF	TGTGCCAGCAGTTTTAGTAGGCTCGCGGGATCCTACGAGCAGTACTTC
-	TRBV9	TRBJ2-3	TRBD2	CASSTGLADRTDTQYF	TGTGCCAGCAGCACCGGACTAGCGGACCGCACAGATACGCAGTATTTT
-	TRBV5-1	TRBJ2-7	-	CASSLASGSNEQYF	TGCGCCAGCAGCTTGGCGTCCGGGAGTAACGAGCAGTACTTC
-	TRBV7-9	TRBJ2-4	TRBD1	CASSSSGTGGDIQYF	TGTGCCAGCAGCTCATCCGGGACAGGGGGCGACATTCAGTACTTC
-	TRBV28	TRBJ1-1	TRBD1	CASSVQGARTEAFF	TGTGCCAGCAGTGTACAGGGGGCAAGAACTGAAGCTTTCTTT
-	TRBV5-1	TRBJ2-2	TRBD2	CASSLQTSGITGELFF	TGCGCCAGCAGTTTACAGACTAGCGGAATCACCGGGGAGCTGTTTTTT
-	TRBV5-1	TRBJ1-4	-	CASSVDRFNEKLFF	TGCGCCAGCAGCGTGGACAGATTCAATGAAAAACTGTTTTTT
-	TRBV9	TRBJ1-1	-	CAGSVALDSPNTEAFF	TGTGCCGGCAGCGTAGCCCTCGACAGCCCGAACACTGAAGCTTTCTTT
-	TRBV5-1	TRBJ2-7	TRBD1	CASSLEGADEQYF	TGCGCCAGCAGCTTGGAGGGGGCAGACGAGCAGTACTTC
-	TRBV7-2	TRBJ1-2	-	CASSFGQVYYGYTF	TGTGCCAGCAGCTTTGGGCAGGTCTACTATGGCTACACCTTC
-	TRBV10-3	TRBJ2-2	TRBD2	CAIHSGREHTGELFF	TGTGCCATCCATAGCGGGAGGGAGCACACCGGGGAGCTGTTTTTT
-	TRBV29-1	TRBJ2-1	TRBD2	CSARAGGYNEQFF	TGCAGCGCCAGGGCGGGAGGGTACAATGAGCAGTTCTTC
-	TRBV29-1	TRBJ2-3	TRBD2	CSVTLGAGGGFLREGLLDTQYF	TGCAGCGTAACCCTTGGTGCGGGGGGGGGATTTCTCCGGGAGGGCCTGTTAGATACGCAGTATTTT
-	TRBV28	TRBJ1-5	-	CASAVWWTTSNQPQHF	TGTGCCAGCGCGGTATGGTGGACAACCAGCAATCAGCCCCAGCATTTT
-	TRBV14	TRBJ2-3	-	CASSQDSRTSPTDTQYF	TGTGCCAGCAGCCAAGACTCCAGGACAAGCCCCACAGATACGCAGTATTTT
few	TRBV6-5	TRBJ2-7	-	CASSYRTGPYEQYF	TGTGCCAGCAGTTACAGGACTGGACCCTACGAGCAGTACTTC
-	TRBV28	TRBJ2-1	-	CASSLVEPNEQFF	TGTGCCAGCAGTTTGGTAGAGCCTAATGAGCAGTTCTTC
-	TRBV5-1	TRBJ2-7	-	CASSLNLGPYEQYF	TGCGCCAGCAGCTTGAACCTGGGGCCCTACGAGCAGTACTTC
-	TRBV7-2	TRBJ2-1	TRBD1	CASSQGGASYNEQFF	TGTGCCAGCAGTCAAGGGGGCGCATCCTACAATGAGCAGTTCTTC
-	TRBV5-1	TRBJ2-5	-	CASSYRGLLQETQYF	TGCGCCAGCAGCTACCGCGGACTACTCCAAGAGACCCAGTACTTC
-	TRBV6-1	TRBJ1-1	TRBD1	CASSVTGQGGEAFF	TGTGCCAGCAGTGTAACCGGACAGGGGGGTGAAGCTTTCTTT
-	TRBV27	TRBJ2-5	TRBD2	CASSLHHLSGRSETQYF	TGTGCCAGCAGTCTCCACCACCTTAGCGGGAGAAGTGAGACCCAGTACTTC
few	TRBV5-1	TRBJ1-5	TRBD1	CASSRTGVGQPQHF	TGCGCCAGCAGCCGGACAGGGGTGGGACAGCCCCAGCATTTT
-	TRBV28	TRBJ1-4	-	CASGTGGNLDEKLFF	TGTGCCAGCGGAACAGGTGGAAACTTGGATGAAAAACTGTTTTTT
few	TRBV5-4	TRBJ2-3	TRBD2	CASSQDRSGGPSDTQYF	TGTGCCAGCAGCCAAGATAGATCGGGAGGGCCCTCAGATACGCAGTATTTT